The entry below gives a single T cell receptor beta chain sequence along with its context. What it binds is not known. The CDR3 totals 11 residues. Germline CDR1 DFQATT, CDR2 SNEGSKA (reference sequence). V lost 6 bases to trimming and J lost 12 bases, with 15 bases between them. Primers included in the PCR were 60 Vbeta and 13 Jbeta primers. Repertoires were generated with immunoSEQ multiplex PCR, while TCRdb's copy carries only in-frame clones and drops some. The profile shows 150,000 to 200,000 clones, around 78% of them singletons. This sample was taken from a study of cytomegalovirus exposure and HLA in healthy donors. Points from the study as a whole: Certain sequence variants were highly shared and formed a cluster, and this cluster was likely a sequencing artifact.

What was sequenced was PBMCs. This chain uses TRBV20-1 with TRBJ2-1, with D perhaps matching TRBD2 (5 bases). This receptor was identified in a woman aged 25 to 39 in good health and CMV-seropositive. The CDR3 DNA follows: TGCAGTGCGGGGTGGGGAGTGAGGCAGTTCTTC. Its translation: CSAGWGVRQFF.